This TCR beta chain was sequenced for a study of identical twins. The cDNA had a unique molecular identifier and a template-switch universal primer site. TCRdb used MiXCR to reprocess the 5' RACE reads, holding one entry per CDR3 protein. The table has around 1.7 million distinct CDR3 sequences, more than 30% seen once; the top ten hold about 0.3%. This clonotype was detected only a few times. What it binds is not known. Healthy Caucasians made up all donors. Notes on the study in general: There was more out-of-frame TCR alpha sharing in monozygotic twins than models estimated. Zero-insertion findings could be partly confounded by invariant cells (MAIT and iNKT cells).

V was shortened by 5 bases and J by 0 bases, with 8 bases between the two germline ends. Germline lookup yields CDR1 SQVTM and CDR2 ANQGSEA. This CDR3 comprises 12 residues. The specimen sequenced was cord blood. V usage is TRBV29-1 and J usage is TRBJ2-7; D not certain. The receptor comes from a newborn girl in good health. CDR3 sequence (DNA): TGCAGCGTTAACGGCGGCTCCTACGAGCAGTACTTC. Residues: CSVNGGSYEQYF.